This TCR beta chain was found in a study of beta chain features in type 1 diabetes. Regarding the study as a whole: When Type 1 diabetes patients were examined, their TCRB CDR3s proved moderately but significantly shorter in all four CD4+ subsets.

The CDR3 runs to 13 residues. Germline CDR1 is SGHNT and CDR2 is YYREEE (reference sequence). The J segment lost 6 bases and the V segment lost 4 bases, leaving 5 bases of the junction unmatched. This clone was counted between two and nine times. The antigen is unknown. What was sequenced were expressed TCRB transcripts, since all of the isolated RNA had been reverse transcribed. Profiling relied on immunoSEQ multiplex PCR, and the TCRdb table lists in-frame clones only, not all of them. The data show about 340,000 clones, around an eighth seen once. V is TRBV5-4 and J is TRBJ2-7, with 9 positions matching TRBD2. The TCR sequence derives from a woman aged 18-29 years with type 1 diabetes. Sequenced sample: naive CD4+ T cells from blood. The CDR3 spells CASSTLAGAEQYV. The CDR3, as DNA: TGTGCCAGCAGCACCTTAGCGGGAGCCGAGCAGTACGTC.